The clone carrying this TCR beta chain was detected once. Its antigen is currently unknown. Repertoires were generated with immunoSEQ multiplex PCR, while TCRdb's copy carries only in-frame clones and drops some. The repertoire has about 350,000 clones, 80% to 90% of them found once; the top ten carry 5%. Germline V gene sequence: CDR1 MGHDK, CDR2 SYGVNS. The length of the CDR3 is 13 residues. V lost 5 bases, J lost 5 bases, and 5 bases stayed unmatched. This entry belongs to a study of Ad26.COV2.S vaccination and SARS-CoV-2 variants. Whole-study results and caveats: With respect to non-spike TCR breadth, vaccine and placebo recipients were similar. Total responses of T cells may have been underestimated by the analyses of TCR breadth and depth.

Treatment reported: some 20 received Ad26.COV2.S at low or high dose, single or two shots; about 5 received placebo; per-sample allocation not given. After the first vaccine or placebo injection, samples were drawn on day 63. The V call is TRBV25-1, the J call TRBJ1-1; 7 positions match TRBD1. The sample in question was peripheral blood, obtained in a trial of Ad26.COV2.S vaccine versus placebo. The sequence was obtained from a person between 18 and 65 years old who received the Ad26.COV2.S COVID-19 vaccine or a placebo. This CDR3 reads CASSPAGGTEAFF. In nucleotides, the CDR3 is TGTGCCAGCAGTCCTGCAGGGGGAACTGAAGCTTTCTTT.